A selection of T cell receptor beta chains follows, all from one sample in a study of shared clonotypes between healthy human individuals. Measured with immunoSEQ multiplex PCR; TCRdb has only the in-frame clones, and not every one. The table lists roughly 660,000 clones, about 90% of them singletons. The source material was memory CD8+ T cells from PBMCs. The source is a man between 18 and 35 years old in good health. Some clones in this sample may be carry-over from other donors' samples. Each CDR3 is given with its conserved first and last residue. Fields, in order: V gene, J gene, CDR3 protein.

TRBV29-1	TRBJ2-3	CSVRGDTQYF
TRBV27	TRBJ2-6	CASSFVSGANVLTF
TRBV5-6	TRBJ2-7	CASSLSTTYEQYF
TRBV7-9	TRBJ2-1	CASSTKTGHYNEQFF
TRBV29-1	TRBJ2-3	CSVESGYADTQYF
TRBV7-3	TRBJ2-3	CASSLMDPDTQYF
TRBV7-2	TRBJ2-1	CASSLSILAGGFVDEQFF
TRBV25-1	TRBJ2-1	CASEAGSRNEQFF
TRBV7-9	TRBJ2-7	CASSTKGSSSYEQYF
TRBV19	TRBJ1-4	CASSIGAGDRGLEKLFF
TRBV9	TRBJ2-7	CASSRGGGTYEQYF
TRBV19	TRBJ2-6	CASREPGQKSGANVLTF
TRBV7-8	TRBJ2-1	CASSLRTGLTSGSYNEQFF
TRBV28	TRBJ2-7	CASRSVGDTYEQYF
TRBV7-9	TRBJ1-4	CASSSPRSATNEKLFF
TRBV13	TRBJ2-5	CASSGDRGEETQYF
TRBV7-9	TRBJ2-2	CASSQTGELFF
TRBV5-1	TRBJ2-1	CASSLGGLAGFNEQFF
TRBV19	TRBJ2-2	CASSSRLGASRTGELFF
TRBV28	TRBJ2-7	CASSPGTDSYEQYF
TRBV5-1	TRBJ2-7	CASSLELGPYEQYF
TRBV2	TRBJ2-3	CASSQGTSGSTDTQYF
TRBV28	TRBJ2-7	CASSSLREQYF
TRBV9	TRBJ1-1	CASSVAGNTEAFF
TRBV7-2	TRBJ2-7	CASSYGTGSSYEQYF
TRBV28	TRBJ1-5	CASSLDNQPQHF
TRBV5-4	TRBJ1-1	CASSRLQGEAEAFF
TRBV27	TRBJ2-1	CASSLGLAGGTPRNEQFF
TRBV4-3	TRBJ2-1	CASSQLLRARDEQFF
TRBV5-6	TRBJ2-1	CASSLRAQPKYNEQFF
TRBV29-1	TRBJ1-2	CSVEGTEEGYGYTF
TRBV27	TRBJ2-7	CASGGLNAYEQYF
TRBV10-3	TRBJ1-1	CAISESEWGDTEAFF
TRBV15	TRBJ2-7	CATSVDREVHEQYF
TRBV7-9	TRBJ2-2	CASSLGDWNTGELFF
TRBV9	TRBJ1-5	CASSAHGNQPQHF
TRBV6-5	TRBJ1-2	CASSYSGTPANYGYTF